The sequence of this TCR beta chain was determined in a study of OX40 agonist ivuxolimab in advanced cancers. Study-wide results and caveats: Relative to CD4+ cells, CD8+ T cells on average had more expanded clones. The expanded peripheral T cells' antigen specificity was not determined. Partial responders dosed at 0.1-3.0 mg/kg displayed clonal expansion ranking among the lowest.

The J segment lost 4 bases and the V segment lost 4 bases, leaving 7 bases of the junction unmatched. This CDR3 is built from 15 residues. The germline V gene encodes CDR1 LNHDA and CDR2 SQIVND (reference sequence). Comment on this clone: Its matching antigen is unknown.

TCRdb keeps only in-frame clones here, not all; method: immunoSEQ multiplex PCR. Of 50,000 to 60,000 clones listed, roughly nine tenths are singletons. The clonotype originates from an adult with an advanced solid tumor such as melanoma, head and neck, liver or kidney cancer. The chain couples TRBV19 to TRBJ1-1; 9 bases match TRBD1. The sequencing here drew on CD4+ or CD8+ T cells sorted from blood, taken in a trial of the OX40 agonist ivuxolimab. CDR3 DNA: TGTGCCAGTAGTAGATCGGGGACAGGGAGCACTGAAGCTTTCTTT. It codes for CASSRSGTGSTEAFF.